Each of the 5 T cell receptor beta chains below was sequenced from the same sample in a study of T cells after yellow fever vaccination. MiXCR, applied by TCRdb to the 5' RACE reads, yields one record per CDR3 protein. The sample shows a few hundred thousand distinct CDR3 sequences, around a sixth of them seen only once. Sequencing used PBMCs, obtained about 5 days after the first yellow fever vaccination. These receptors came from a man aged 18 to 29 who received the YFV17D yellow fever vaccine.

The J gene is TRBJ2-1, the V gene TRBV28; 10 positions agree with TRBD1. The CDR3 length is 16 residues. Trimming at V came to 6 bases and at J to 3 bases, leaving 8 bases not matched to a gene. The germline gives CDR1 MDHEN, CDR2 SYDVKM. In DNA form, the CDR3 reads TGTGCCAGCAGGTTAGGGGACAGGGGCTACTACAATGAGCAGTTCTTC. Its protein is CASRLGDRGYYNEQFF.

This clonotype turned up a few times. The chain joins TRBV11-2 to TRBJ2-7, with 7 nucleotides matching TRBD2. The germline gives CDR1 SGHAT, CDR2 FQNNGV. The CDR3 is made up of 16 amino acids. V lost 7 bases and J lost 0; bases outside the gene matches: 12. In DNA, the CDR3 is TGTGCCAGCACCCACAGTGTGCGGGGGTACTCCTACGAGCAGTACTTC. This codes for CASTHSVRGYSYEQYF.

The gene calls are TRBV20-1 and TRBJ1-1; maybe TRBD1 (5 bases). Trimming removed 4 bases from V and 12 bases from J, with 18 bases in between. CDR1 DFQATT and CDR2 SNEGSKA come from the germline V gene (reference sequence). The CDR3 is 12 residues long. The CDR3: CSATFSGDGTFF. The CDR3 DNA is TGCAGTGCTACCTTTTCCGGGGACGGGACTTTCTTT.

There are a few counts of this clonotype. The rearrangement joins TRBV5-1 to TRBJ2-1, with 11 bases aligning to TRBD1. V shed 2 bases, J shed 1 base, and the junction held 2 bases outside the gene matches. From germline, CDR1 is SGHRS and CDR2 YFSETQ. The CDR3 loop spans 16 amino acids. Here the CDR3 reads CASSFGQGASYNEQFF. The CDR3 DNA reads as TGCGCCAGCAGCTTTGGACAGGGGGCTTCCTACAATGAGCAGTTCTTC.

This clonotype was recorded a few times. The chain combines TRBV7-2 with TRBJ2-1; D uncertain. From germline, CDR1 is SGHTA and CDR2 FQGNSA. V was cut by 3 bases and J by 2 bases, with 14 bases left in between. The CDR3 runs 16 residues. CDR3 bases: TGTGCCAGCAGCTTGAATGCTTGGCAGACCTACAATGAGCAGTTCTTC. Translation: CASSLNAWQTYNEQFF.